The 18 T cell receptor beta chains in this list originate from one sample, sequenced in a study of chemoradiotherapy in HPV16-positive cancers. Assay: immunoSEQ multiplex PCR; the TCRdb copy retains only in-frame clones and omits some. The table has some 9,600 clones, 65% to 70% seen once. Collection took place from a patient who underwent chemoradiotherapy. The source is a human donor with HPV-associated anogenital cancer.

The chain links TRBV27 to TRBJ1-5; no clear D. The V and J ends lost 4 bases and 2 bases respectively, with 12 bases between them. There are 15 residues in the CDR3. The germline V gene has CDR1 MNHEY and CDR2 SMNVEV (reference sequence). Here the CDR3 reads CASSSGYGGNQPQHF. Here the CDR3 DNA reads TGTGCCAGCAGTTCCGGGTATGGAGGCAATCAGCCCCAGCATTTT.

The V call is TRBV2, the J call TRBJ2-7; D possibly corresponds to TRBD2 (6 bases). Trimming removed 8 bases at V and 7 bases at J, with 21 bases between. There are 14 residues in the CDR3. Germline lookup yields CDR1 SNHLY and CDR2 FYNNEI. The DNA for the CDR3 is TGTGCCAGCCAGACTGGAGGCGGGGCGGGTGAGCAGTACTTC. Its protein product is CASQTGGGAGEQYF.

A few counts support this clone. CDR3 sequence reads: CASSEWTDTGELFF. The DNA for the CDR3 is TGTGCCAGCAGCGAGTGGACGGACACCGGGGAGCTGTTTTTT. The J gene is TRBJ2-2, the V gene TRBV7-9; D gene ambiguous. This CDR3 is built from 14 residues. CDR1 SEHNR and CDR2 FQNEAQ come from the germline V gene (reference sequence). Trimming took 5 bases from V and 3 from J, leaving 10 bases between them.

This clone was picked up a small number of times. The V gene is TRBV28, the J gene TRBJ1-6; perhaps TRBD1 as D (5 bases). The CDR3 runs to 16 residues. Germline V CDR1 and CDR2: MDHEN, SYDVKM. V was trimmed by 3 bases and J by 10 bases, leaving 19 bases between them. CDR3 loop: CASSFLPGRGRSPLHF. The CDR3 DNA reads TGTGCCAGCAGTTTTCTGCCGGGTCGGGGGAGATCACCCCTCCACTTT.

The V call is TRBV5-5, the J call TRBJ1-1, with D uncertain. Germline loops: CDR1 SGHKS, CDR2 YYEKEE (reference sequence). V was trimmed by 4 bases and J by 4 bases, leaving 14 bases between them. This CDR3 contains 14 residues. The CDR3 sequence is CASSHSLSTTEAFF. The CDR3, as DNA: TGTGCCAGCAGCCACAGCCTATCTACCACTGAAGCTTTCTTT.

The sample holds a few counts of this clone. The V call is TRBV2, the J call TRBJ2-5; either TRBD1 or TRBD2 may fit D (5 bases each). Germline CDR1 reads SNHLY; CDR2 reads FYNNEI. Trimming removed 3 bases from V and 1 base from J, with 12 bases in between. The CDR3 runs 15 residues. CDR3 coding DNA: TGTGCCAGCAGTGACGACCCAGGGACCCAAGAGACCCAGTACTTC. Its translation is CASSDDPGTQETQYF.

The gene calls are TRBV5-1 and TRBJ1-1; D gene ambiguous. Trimming removed 0 bases at V and 6 bases at J, with 15 bases between. CDR1 SGHRS and CDR2 YFSETQ come from the germline V gene. CDR3 length: 15 residues. This CDR3 reads CASSLGGVWFPEAFF. CDR3 bases: TGCGCCAGCAGCTTGGGCGGGGTTTGGTTCCCTGAAGCTTTCTTT.

This clone was seen just once. The rearrangement joins TRBV6-5 to TRBJ2-5; either TRBD1 or TRBD2 may fit D (5 bases each). The germline V and J ends were trimmed by 6 bases and 4 bases, with 12 bases remaining between them. The CDR3 has 13 residues. CDR1 is MNHEY, CDR2 SVGAGI, per germline. DNA of the CDR3: TGTGCCAGCAGCCCCGGGACGCGAGAGACCCAGTACTTC. This codes for CASSPGTRETQYF.

V gene TRBV14 combines with J gene TRBJ2-6; no firm D call. The V end lost 0 bases, the J end lost 2 bases, and 5 bases lay between the germline ends. From germline, CDR1 is SGHDN and CDR2 FVKESK. The CDR3 totals 15 residues. The CDR3 reads CASSQDGTGANVLTF. The CDR3 DNA sequence: TGTGCCAGCAGCCAAGATGGAACTGGGGCCAACGTCCTGACTTTC. The full variable domain, completed using reference TRBV14 and TRBJ2-6, is EAGVTQFPSHSVIEKGQTVTLRCDPISGHDNLYWYRRVMGKEIKFLLHFVKESKQDESGMPNNRFLAERTGGTYSTLKVQPAELEDSGVYFCASSQDGTGANVLTFGAGSRLTVL.

CDR3 bases: TGTGCCAGCAGTTTCAGGACAGGGGTATCACCCCTCCACTTT. This gives the protein CASSFRTGVSPLHF. V gene TRBV27 combines with J gene TRBJ1-6; 9 bases map to TRBD1. With 3 bases clipped from V and 10 bases from J, the junction kept 4 bases outside the gene matches. CDR1 and CDR2 from the germline V gene are MNHEY and SMNVEV (reference sequence). The CDR3 sequence is 14 residues long.

This chain connects TRBV4-1 to TRBJ2-5; 10 bases map to TRBD2. The CDR3 length is 16 residues. Trimming took 4 bases from V and 4 from J; bases not matched to a gene: 9. Germline values: CDR1 MGHRA, CDR2 YSYEKL. The CDR3 reads CASSRLSAGGRETQYF. Written as DNA, the CDR3 is TGCGCCAGCAGCCGACTTTCAGCGGGGGGGCGAGAGACCCAGTACTTC.

Only a few counts were recorded for this clone. The rearrangement uses TRBV19 and TRBJ1-5; D is unresolved. Germline CDR1 and CDR2: LNHDA and SQIVND (reference sequence). Trimming removed 3 bases at V and 5 bases at J, with 8 bases between. This CDR3 has 13 amino acids. The CDR3 nucleotides read TGTGCCAGTAGTATCCCAGCGGATCAGCCCCAGCATTTT. This codes for CASSIPADQPQHF. Full variable domain (outside the CDR3, taken from reference TRBV19 and TRBJ1-5): DGGITQSPKYLFRKEGQNVTLSCEQNLNHDAMYWYRQDPGQGLRLIYYSQIVNDFQKGDIAEGYSVSREKKESFPLTVTSAQKNPTAFYLCASSIPADQPQHFGDGTRLSIL.

The chain employs TRBV6-1 and TRBJ1-4, with unresolved D. CDR1 MNHNS and CDR2 SASEGT come from the germline V gene. This CDR3 has 13 residues. The V end was cut by 7 bases, the J end by 5 bases, with 11 bases between. The CDR3 DNA sequence: TGTGCCAGCATACGGGCCCCAAATGAAAAACTGTTTTTT. As protein: CASIRAPNEKLFF.

This clone was recorded a few times. The gene calls are TRBV7-2 and TRBJ2-5, with 10 bases aligning to TRBD2. Germline V gene data show CDR1 as SGHTA and CDR2 as FQGNSA. Germline trimming cut 2 bases from V and 1 base from J; bases unmatched to any gene: 4. The CDR3 consists of 16 residues. CDR3 in amino acids: CASSLSSGGGQETQYF. Written as DNA, the CDR3 is TGTGCCAGCAGCTTATCTAGCGGGGGCGGCCAAGAGACCCAGTACTTC.

The rearrangement uses TRBV5-4 and TRBJ2-5, with unresolved D. The J call may be in error: the DNA end matches TRBJ2-7 better. CDR3 length equals 13 residues. Germline loops: CDR1 SGHNT, CDR2 YYREEE (reference sequence). The CDR3 loop is CASSLAGLYEQYF. The CDR3, as DNA: TGTGCCAGCAGCTTGGCCGGCCTCTACGAGCAGTACTTC.

V is TRBV7-8 and J is TRBJ2-5; TRBD1 aligns across 7 bases. This CDR3 spans 14 amino acids. V gave up 1 base and J gave up 3 bases; unmatched junction bases: 2. CDR1 SGHVS and CDR2 FQNEAQ come from the germline V gene. The CDR3 DNA is TGTGCCAGCAGCTTAGAGACAGGGAAAGAGACCCAGTACTTC. The encoded protein is CASSLETGKETQYF.

V gene TRBV7-9 combines with J gene TRBJ1-6, with 7 bases aligning to TRBD1. The CDR3 is 15 residues long. V shed 11 bases and J 0 bases; nucleotides not matched to a gene: 7. Germline V gene lookup returns CDR1 SEHNR and CDR2 FQNEAQ (reference sequence). DNA for the CDR3: TGTGCCTGGAGGGACAGCAGCTCCTATAATTCACCCCTCCACTTT. It translates to CAWRDSSSYNSPLHF.

The chain joins TRBV4-1 to TRBJ1-4; tentative D call: TRBD1 (5 bases). V lost 0 bases and J lost 8, with 13 bases in between. The CDR3 has 15 amino acids. The germline V gene encodes CDR1 MGHRA and CDR2 YSYEKL. In DNA form, the CDR3 reads TGCGCCAGCAGCCAAGATCCAGGGAGTGGCGAAAAACTGTTTTTT. Protein product: CASSQDPGSGEKLFF.